The clone carrying this T cell receptor beta chain has only a few counts. The antigen is not known. The DNA ends 3 residues before the CDR3 does, and the rest of the CDR3 is filled in from the germline J gene. Profiled with immunoSEQ multiplex PCR; TCRdb holds only in-frame clones, not every one. Reported are 25,000 to 35,000 clones, none seen only once; the ten largest carry approximately 3%. The sample originates from a study of T cell clonality in common variable immunodeficiency. General study results and limits: Compared with controls, CVID subjects had fewer shared TCRbeta clones. Fewer deletions and N-nucleotide insertions were reportedly seen in common variable immunodeficiency TCR beta sequences.

Caucasian heritage predominated among both patients and controls. The germline CDR1 and CDR2 sequences are LNHDA and SQIVND (reference sequence). The CDR3 has 13 residues. The J segment lost 4 bases and the V segment lost 9 bases, leaving 2 bases of the junction unmatched. This rearrangement joins TRBV19 to TRBJ2-2; 10 nucleotides match TRBD2. The clonotype comes from a human donor with common variable immunodeficiency. The sample taken for sequencing was peripheral blood mononuclear cells. The covered CDR3 bases are TGTGCCAGCAAGCGGGAGGGCACCGGGGAG. It yields the protein CASKREGTGE. The full CDR3 sequence reads CASKREGTGELFF.